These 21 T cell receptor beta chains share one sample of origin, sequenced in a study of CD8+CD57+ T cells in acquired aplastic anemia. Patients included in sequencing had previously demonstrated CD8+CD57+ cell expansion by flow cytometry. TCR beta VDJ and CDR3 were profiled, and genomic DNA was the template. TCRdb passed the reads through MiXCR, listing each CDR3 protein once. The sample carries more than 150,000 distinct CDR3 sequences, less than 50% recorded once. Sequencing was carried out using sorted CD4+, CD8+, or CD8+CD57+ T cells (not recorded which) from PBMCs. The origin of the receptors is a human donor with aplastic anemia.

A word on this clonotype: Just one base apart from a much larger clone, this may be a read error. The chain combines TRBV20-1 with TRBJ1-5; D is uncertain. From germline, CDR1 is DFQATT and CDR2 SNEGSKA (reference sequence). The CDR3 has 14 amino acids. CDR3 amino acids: CSARVARLNRPQHF. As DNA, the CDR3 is TGCAGTGCTAGAGTTGCTCGGCTCAATCGGCCCCAGCATTTT.

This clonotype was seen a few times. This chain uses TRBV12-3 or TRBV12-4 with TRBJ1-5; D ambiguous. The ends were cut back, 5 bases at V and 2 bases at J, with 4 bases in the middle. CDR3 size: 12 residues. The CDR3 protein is CASSSGNQPQHF. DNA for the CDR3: TGTGCCAGCAGTAGCGGCAATCAGCCCCAGCATTTT.

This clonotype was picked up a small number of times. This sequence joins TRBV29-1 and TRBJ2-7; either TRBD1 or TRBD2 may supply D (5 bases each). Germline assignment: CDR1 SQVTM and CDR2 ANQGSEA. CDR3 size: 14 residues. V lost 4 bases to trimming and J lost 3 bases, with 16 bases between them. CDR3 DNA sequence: TGCAGCGTTGGTCATAACGGGGCCCACTACGAGCAGTACTTC. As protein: CSVGHNGAHYEQYF.

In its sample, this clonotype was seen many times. For the CDR3, the DNA is TGCAGTGCTAGCTCCTTTACTAGCGGGGGGGCCTTAGGAGAGACCCAGTACTTC. This encodes CSASSFTSGGALGETQYF. V and J are TRBV20-1 and TRBJ2-5; 13 bases align to TRBD2. The CDR3 has 18 residues. J was trimmed by 4 bases and V by 3 bases; bases with no gene match: 14. Germline lookup yields CDR1 DFQATT and CDR2 SNEGSKA (reference sequence).

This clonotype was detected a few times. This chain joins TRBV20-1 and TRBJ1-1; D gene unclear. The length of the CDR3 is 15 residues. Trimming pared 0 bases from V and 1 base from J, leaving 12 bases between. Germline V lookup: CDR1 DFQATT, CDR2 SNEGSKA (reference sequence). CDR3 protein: CSAREALGPNTEAFF. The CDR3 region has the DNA TGCAGTGCTAGAGAAGCCCTAGGGCCGAACACTGAAGCTTTCTTT.

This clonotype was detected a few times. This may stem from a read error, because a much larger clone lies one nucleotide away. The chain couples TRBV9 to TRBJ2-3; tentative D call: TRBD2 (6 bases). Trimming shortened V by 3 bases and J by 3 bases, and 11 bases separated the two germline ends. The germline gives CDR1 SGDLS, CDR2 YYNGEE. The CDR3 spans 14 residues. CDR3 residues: CASSGWRGTDTQYF. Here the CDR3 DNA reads TGTGCCAGCAGCGGATGGAGGGGAACAGATACGCAGTATTTT.

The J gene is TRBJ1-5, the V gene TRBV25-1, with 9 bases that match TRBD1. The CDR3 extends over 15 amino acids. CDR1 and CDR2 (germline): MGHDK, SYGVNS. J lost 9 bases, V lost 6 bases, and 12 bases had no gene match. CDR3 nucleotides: TGTGCCAGCAGATCCGGGACAGGGTTCAATGGGCCCCAGCATTTT. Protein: CASRSGTGFNGPQHF.

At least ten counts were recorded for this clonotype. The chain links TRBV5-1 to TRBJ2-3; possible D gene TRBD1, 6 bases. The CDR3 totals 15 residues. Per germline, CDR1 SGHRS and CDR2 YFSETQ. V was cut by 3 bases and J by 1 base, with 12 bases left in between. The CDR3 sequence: CASSSGTLRTDTQYF. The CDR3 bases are TGCGCCAGCAGCTCGGGGACACTTCGCACAGATACGCAGTATTTT.

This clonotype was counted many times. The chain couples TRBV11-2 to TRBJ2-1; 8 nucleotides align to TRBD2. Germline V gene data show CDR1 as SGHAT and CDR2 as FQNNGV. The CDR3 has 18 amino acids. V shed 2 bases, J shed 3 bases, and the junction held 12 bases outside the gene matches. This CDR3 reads CASSLMLTSGGSYNEQFF. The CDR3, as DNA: TGTGCCAGCAGCTTAATGCTGACCAGCGGGGGAAGCTACAATGAGCAGTTCTTC. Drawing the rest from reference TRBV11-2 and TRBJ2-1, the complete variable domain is EAGVAQSPRYKIIEKRQSVAFWCNPISGHATLYWYQQILGQGPKLLIQFQNNGVVDDSQLPKDRFSAERLKGVDSTLKIQPAKLEDSAVYLCASSLMLTSGGSYNEQFFGPGTRLTVL.

The CDR3 sequence: CASSLQDRNNEKLFF. In nucleotides, the CDR3 is TGTGCCAGCAGCTTACAGGACAGGAATAATGAAAAACTGTTTTTT. The J gene is TRBJ1-4, the V gene TRBV7-9, with TRBD1 matching over 7 bases. The CDR3 is made up of 15 amino acids. Trimming took 2 bases from V and 4 from J; bases not matched to a gene: 4. Per the germline V gene, CDR1 is SEHNR and CDR2 is FQNEAQ (reference sequence).

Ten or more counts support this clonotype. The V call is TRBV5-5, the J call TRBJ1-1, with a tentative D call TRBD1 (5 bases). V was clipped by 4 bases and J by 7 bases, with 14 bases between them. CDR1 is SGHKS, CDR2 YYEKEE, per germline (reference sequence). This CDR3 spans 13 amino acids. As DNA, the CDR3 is TGTGCCAGCAGCGGTTGGAGACAGTTTGAAGCTTTCTTT. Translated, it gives CASSGWRQFEAFF.

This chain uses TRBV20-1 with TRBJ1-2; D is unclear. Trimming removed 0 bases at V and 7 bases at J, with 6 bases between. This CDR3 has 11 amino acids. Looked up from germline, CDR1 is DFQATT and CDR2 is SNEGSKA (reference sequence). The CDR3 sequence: CSAREAGGYTF. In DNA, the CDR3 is TGCAGTGCTAGAGAAGCGGGTGGCTACACCTTC.

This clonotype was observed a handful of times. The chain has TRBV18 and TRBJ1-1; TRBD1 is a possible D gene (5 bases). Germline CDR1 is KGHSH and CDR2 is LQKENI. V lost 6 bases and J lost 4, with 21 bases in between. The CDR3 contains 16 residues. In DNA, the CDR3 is TGTGCCAGCTCCCGACCGAACCTCCAGGGTGCCACTGAAGCTTTCTTT. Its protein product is CASSRPNLQGATEAFF.

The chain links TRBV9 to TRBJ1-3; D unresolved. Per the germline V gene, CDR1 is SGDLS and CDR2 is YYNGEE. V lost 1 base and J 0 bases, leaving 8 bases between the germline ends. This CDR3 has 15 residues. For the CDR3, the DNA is TGTGCCAGCAGCGTATCCCATGACTCTGGAAACACCATATATTTT. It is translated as CASSVSHDSGNTIYF. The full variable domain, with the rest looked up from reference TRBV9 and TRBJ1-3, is DSGVTQTPKHLITATGQRVTLRCSPRSGDLSVYWYQQSLDQGLQFLIQYYNGEERAKGNILERFSAQQFPDLHSELNLSSLELGDSALYFCASSVSHDSGNTIYFGEGSWLTVV.

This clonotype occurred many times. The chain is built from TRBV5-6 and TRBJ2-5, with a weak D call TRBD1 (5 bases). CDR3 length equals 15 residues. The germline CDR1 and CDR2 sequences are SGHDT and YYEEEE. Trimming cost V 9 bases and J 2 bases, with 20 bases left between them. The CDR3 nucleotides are TGTGCCACCAACGGAAGGGGTAGGGGACAAGAGACCCAGTACTTC. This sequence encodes CATNGRGRGQETQYF.

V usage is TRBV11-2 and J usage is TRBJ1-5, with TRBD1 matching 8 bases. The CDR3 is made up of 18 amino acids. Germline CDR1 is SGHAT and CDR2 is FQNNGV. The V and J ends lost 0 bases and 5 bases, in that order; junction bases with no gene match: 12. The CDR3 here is CASSLEGQASFRYQPQHF. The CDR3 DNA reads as TGTGCCAGCAGCTTAGAGGGACAGGCCTCCTTTCGCTATCAGCCCCAGCATTTT. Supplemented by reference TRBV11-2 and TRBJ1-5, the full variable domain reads EAGVAQSPRYKIIEKRQSVAFWCNPISGHATLYWYQQILGQGPKLLIQFQNNGVVDDSQLPKDRFSAERLKGVDSTLKIQPAKLEDSAVYLCASSLEGQASFRYQPQHFGDGTRLSIL.

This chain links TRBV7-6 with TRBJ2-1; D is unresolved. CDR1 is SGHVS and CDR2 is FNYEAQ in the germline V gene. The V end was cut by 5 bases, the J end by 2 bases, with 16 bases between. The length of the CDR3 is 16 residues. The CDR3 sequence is CASSPRVSLTYNEQFF. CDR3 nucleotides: TGTGCCAGCAGCCCCCGGGTTTCACTCACCTACAATGAGCAGTTCTTC.

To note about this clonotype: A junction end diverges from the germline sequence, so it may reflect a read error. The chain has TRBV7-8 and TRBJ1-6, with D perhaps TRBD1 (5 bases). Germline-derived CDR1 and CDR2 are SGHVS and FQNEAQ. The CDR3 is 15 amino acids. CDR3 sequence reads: CANSATRDVPSPLHF. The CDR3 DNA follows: TGTGCCAACAGCGCTACCCGGGACGTCCCGTCACCCCTCCACTTT.

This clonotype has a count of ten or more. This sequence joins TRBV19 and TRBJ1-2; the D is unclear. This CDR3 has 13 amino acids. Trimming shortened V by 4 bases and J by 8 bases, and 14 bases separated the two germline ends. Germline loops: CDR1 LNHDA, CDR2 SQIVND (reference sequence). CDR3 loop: CASSTQAIRGYTF. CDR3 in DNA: TGTGCCAGTAGTACTCAAGCGATCCGGGGCTACACCTTC.

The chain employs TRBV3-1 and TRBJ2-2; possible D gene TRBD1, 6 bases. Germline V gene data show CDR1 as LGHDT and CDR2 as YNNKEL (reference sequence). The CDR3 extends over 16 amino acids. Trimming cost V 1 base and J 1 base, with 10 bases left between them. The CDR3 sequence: CASSQVGRGNTGELFF. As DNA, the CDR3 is TGTGCCAGCAGCCAAGTGGGCAGGGGGAACACCGGGGAGCTGTTTTTT.

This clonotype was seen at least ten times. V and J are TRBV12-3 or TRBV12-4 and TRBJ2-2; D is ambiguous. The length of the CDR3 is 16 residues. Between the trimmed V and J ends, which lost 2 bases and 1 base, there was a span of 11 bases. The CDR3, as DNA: TGTGCCAGCAGTTTAAACCCAGGCCTGAACACCGGGGAGCTGTTTTTT. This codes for CASSLNPGLNTGELFF.